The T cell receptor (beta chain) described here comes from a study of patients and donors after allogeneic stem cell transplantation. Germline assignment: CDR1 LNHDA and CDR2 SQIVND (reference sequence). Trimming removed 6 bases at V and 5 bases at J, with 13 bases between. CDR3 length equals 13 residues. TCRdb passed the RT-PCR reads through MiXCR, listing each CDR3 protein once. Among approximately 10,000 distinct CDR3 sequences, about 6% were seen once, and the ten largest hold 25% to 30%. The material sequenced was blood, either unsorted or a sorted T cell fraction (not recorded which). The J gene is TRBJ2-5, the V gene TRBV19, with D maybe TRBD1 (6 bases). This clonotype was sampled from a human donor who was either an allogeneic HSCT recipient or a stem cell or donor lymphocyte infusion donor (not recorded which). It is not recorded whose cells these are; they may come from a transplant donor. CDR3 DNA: TGTGCCAGTAGGAGCAGGGGTGGGGAGACCCAGTACTTC. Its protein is CASRSRGGETQYF.